This T cell receptor (beta chain) was recorded in a study of T cells after posttransplantation cyclophosphamide. V lost 3 bases, J lost 2 bases, and 10 bases lay in between. CDR1 and CDR2 (germline): SEHNR, FQNEAQ (reference sequence). The CDR3 contains 15 residues. Using immunoSEQ multiplex PCR, the repertoire was profiled, and TCRdb retains in-frame clones only, with some absent. The repertoire yields tens of thousands of clones, none seen only once; the top ten contain under 5.5%. Sequencing was carried out using PBMCs. The sequence was collected from a woman aged 25-40 years in good health and a related stem cell transplant donor. The rearrangement joins TRBV7-9 to TRBJ2-2, with TRBD2 as a possible D gene (6 bases). CDR3 loop: CASSLWGLNTGELFF. The DNA of the CDR3 is TGTGCCAGCAGCTTGTGGGGACTTAACACCGGGGAGCTGTTTTTT. The variable domain in full, completed from reference TRBV7-9 and TRBJ2-2, reads DTGVSQNPRHKITKRGQNVTFRCDPISEHNRLYWYRQTLGQGPEFLTYFQNEAQLEKSRLLSDRFSAERPKGSFSTLEIQRTEQGDSAMYLCASSLWGLNTGELFFGEGSRLTVL.